Shown below are 30 T cell receptor beta chains from a single sample sequenced in a study of blood T cell repertoires in COVID-19. Some clones are missing from TCRdb's copy, which holds only in-frame ones; the method was immunoSEQ multiplex PCR. The data show fewer than 250,000 clones, 70% to 90% seen once. The sequencing sample was made of peripheral blood. All receptors come from a woman aged 35 to 49 who had recovered from COVID-19.

The genes are TRBV9 and TRBJ2-5; D gene uncertain. This CDR3 contains 14 residues. Trimming pared 0 bases from V and 3 bases from J, leaving 9 bases between. CDR1 is SGDLS, CDR2 YYNGEE, per germline. The CDR3 is CASSVGGSEETQYF. The CDR3 region has the DNA TGTGCCAGCAGCGTAGGCGGCTCAGAAGAGACCCAGTACTTC.

The V call is TRBV4-3, the J call TRBJ2-3; maybe TRBD1 (7 bases). Trimming shortened V by 3 bases and J by 1 base, and 14 bases separated the two germline ends. Germline V gene lookup returns CDR1 LGHNA and CDR2 YSLEER. CDR3 length: 16 residues. DNA of the CDR3: TGCGCCAGCAGCCAGGAGACAGGGAGGCGCACAGATACGCAGTATTTT. Its protein product is CASSQETGRRTDTQYF.

V usage is TRBV11-2 and J usage is TRBJ2-7; D possibly corresponds to TRBD2 (5 bases). This CDR3 comprises 12 residues. Germline loops: CDR1 SGHAT, CDR2 FQNNGV. With 4 bases removed from V and 4 bases from J, the gap between germline ends came to 8 bases. This CDR3 reads CASSSRGYEQYF. For the CDR3, the DNA is TGTGCCAGCAGCTCCCGAGGGTACGAGCAGTACTTC.

The chain carries TRBV5-5 and TRBJ2-3, with 11 nucleotides matching TRBD1. The V gene end was trimmed by 0 bases and the J gene end by 4 bases; junction bases not matched to a gene: 4. This CDR3 has 16 amino acids. The germline V gene encodes CDR1 SGHKS and CDR2 YYEKEE (reference sequence). The CDR3 DNA sequence: TGTGCCAGCAGCTTGGTTCCGGACAGGGGGCCAGATACGCAGTATTTT. It encodes CASSLVPDRGPDTQYF.

The genes are TRBV28 and TRBJ1-1, with D unresolved. The CDR3 has 13 residues. Germline CDR1 MDHEN, CDR2 SYDVKM. Deletions cut 5 bases from V and 2 bases from J, with 9 bases between. This CDR3 reads CASSRSSNTEAFF. CDR3 nucleotide sequence: TGTGCCAGCAGTAGGAGTTCTAACACTGAAGCTTTCTTT.

The V call is TRBV5-1, the J call TRBJ2-3; 7 bases map to TRBD1. The junction had 11 bases not matched to a gene; V was cut back by 4 bases and J by 6 bases. This CDR3 is built from 15 residues. Germline values: CDR1 SGHRS, CDR2 YFSETQ. CDR3 loop: CASSPQGVGADTQYF. CDR3 DNA sequence: TGCGCCAGCAGCCCCCAGGGGGTTGGGGCGGATACGCAGTATTTT.

V is TRBV24-1 and J is TRBJ1-4; D call uncertain. From germline, CDR1 is KGHDR and CDR2 SFDVKD. The CDR3 extends over 15 amino acids. Deletions cut 1 base from V and 6 bases from J, with 11 bases between. The CDR3 loop is CATSDFIEGDEKLFF. CDR3 sequence (DNA): TGTGCCACCAGTGATTTCATTGAAGGAGATGAAAAACTGTTTTTT.

This chain links TRBV12-5 with TRBJ2-2, with D tentatively TRBD2 (5 bases). The V and J ends lost 1 base and 7 bases respectively, with 19 bases between them. The CDR3 length is 17 residues. Germline loops: CDR1 LGHNT, CDR2 FRNRAP. CDR3 in amino acids: CASGLGYGGSRGGELFF. The CDR3 DNA reads as TGTGCTAGTGGTTTGGGGTATGGCGGGTCCCGGGGCGGGGAGCTGTTTTTT. The whole variable domain, filled in from reference TRBV12-5 and TRBJ2-2, reads DARVTQTPRHKVTEMGQEVTMRCQPILGHNTVFWYRQTMMQGLELLAYFRNRAPLDDSGMPKDRFSAEMPDATLATLKIQPSEPRDSAVYFCASGLGYGGSRGGELFFGEGSRLTVL.

This clone was seen a few times. The chain is built from TRBV5-1 and TRBJ2-1; D unclear. The CDR3 totals 18 residues. The V end lost 0 bases, the J end lost 0 bases, and 16 bases lay between the germline ends. Germline V gene data show CDR1 as SGHRS and CDR2 as YFSETQ. As DNA, the CDR3 is TGCGCCAGCAGCTTGGCCGCAGGCCAACAGAGCTCCTACAATGAGCAGTTCTTC. This translates into CASSLAAGQQSSYNEQFF. Supplemented by reference TRBV5-1 and TRBJ2-1, the full variable domain reads KAGVTQTPRYLIKTRGQQVTLSCSPISGHRSVSWYQQTPGQGLQFLFEYFSETQRNKGNFPGRFSGRQFSNSRSEMNVSTLELGDSALYLCASSLAAGQQSSYNEQFFGPGTRLTVL.

This clone was counted a single time. The chain employs TRBV27 and TRBJ2-1, with TRBD2 matching over 16 bases. The germline V gene encodes CDR1 MNHEY and CDR2 SMNVEV (reference sequence). V lost 5 bases to trimming and J lost 5 bases; unmatched junction nucleotides: 6. The CDR3 is 17 amino acids. CDR3 DNA sequence: TGTGCCAGCAGTCTCTCGGGACTAGCGGGAGGGGACAATGAGCAGTTCTTC. Its translation is CASSLSGLAGGDNEQFF.

This chain uses TRBV28 with TRBJ1-6, with 7 positions matching TRBD1. This CDR3 is built from 15 residues. Germline V CDR1 and CDR2: MDHEN, SYDVKM. Losses at the gene ends were 6 bases for V and 5 bases for J; bases not matched to a gene: 7. The CDR3 here is CASRPGTVHNSPLHF. The CDR3 DNA reads TGTGCCAGCAGGCCCGGGACAGTTCATAATTCACCCCTCCACTTT.

The chain employs TRBV2 and TRBJ2-1; maybe TRBD1 (5 bases). CDR1 and CDR2 from the germline V gene are SNHLY and FYNNEI. This CDR3 is built from 13 residues. Trimming removed 2 bases from V and 8 bases from J, with 10 bases in between. In DNA form, the CDR3 reads TGTGCCAGCAGTGAACTTGTAGGGGATGAGCAGTTCTTC. Amino acids: CASSELVGDEQFF.

V usage is TRBV5-5 and J usage is TRBJ1-4; TRBD1 agrees at 8 bases. The CDR3 covers 13 residues. Germline CDR1 and CDR2: SGHKS and YYEKEE (reference sequence). V dropped 1 base and J dropped 8; count of bases not matched to a gene: 1. The CDR3 coding sequence is TGTGCCAGCAGCTTGACAGGGGGGGAAAAACTGTTTTTT. It specifies CASSLTGGEKLFF.

As to this clone: The identical CDR3 is also encoded by other nucleotide sequences in the sample. The J gene is TRBJ2-7, the V gene TRBV6-2 or TRBV6-3; 7 positions match TRBD2. The V segment lost 0 bases and the J segment 2 bases; nucleotides outside the gene matches: 1. The germline V gene encodes CDR1 MNHEY and CDR2 SVGEGT. The CDR3 loop spans 14 amino acids. For the CDR3, the DNA is TGTGCCAGCAGTTACTCTCTAGCGGCCTACGAGCAGTACTTC. This translates into CASSYSLAAYEQYF.

This clone showed up just once. The V call is TRBV7-8, the J call TRBJ1-1, with TRBD1 matching over 10 bases. From germline, CDR1 is SGHVS and CDR2 FQNEAQ. The CDR3 is 15 amino acids. Unmatched junction bases numbered 6, after V lost 4 bases and J lost 4 bases. CDR3 residues: CASSYVGQGTTEAFF. The CDR3 DNA sequence: TGTGCCAGCAGCTATGTGGGACAGGGGACCACTGAAGCTTTCTTT.

This chain uses TRBV30 with TRBJ2-7; 14 nucleotides match TRBD2. V was pared by 5 bases and J by 12 bases, with 9 bases of the junction left unmatched. The CDR3 runs 13 residues. Germline lookup yields CDR1 GTSNPN and CDR2 SVGIG (reference sequence). CDR3 sequence: CAWRGLAGGQWYF. For the CDR3, the DNA is TGTGCCTGGCGTGGACTAGCGGGAGGCCAATGGTACTTC.

V and J are TRBV2 and TRBJ2-7; 7 bases agree with TRBD2. CDR1 is SNHLY and CDR2 is FYNNEI in the germline V gene. The V gene end was trimmed by 4 bases and the J gene end by 2 bases; junction bases not matched to a gene: 11. The CDR3 is 16 residues long. CDR3 loop: CASSVASGALPYEQYF. As DNA, the CDR3 is TGTGCCAGCAGTGTGGCTAGCGGAGCCCTCCCCTACGAGCAGTACTTC.

V gene TRBV5-1 combines with J gene TRBJ2-5; 8 bases match TRBD1. Trimming at V came to 4 bases and at J to 1 base, leaving 3 bases not matched to a gene. The CDR3 sequence is 14 residues long. The germline CDR1 and CDR2 sequences are SGHRS and YFSETQ. The CDR3 nucleotides are TGCGCCAGCAGCGCGGGACAGGCCCAAGAGACCCAGTACTTC. The encoded protein is CASSAGQAQETQYF.

This chain uses TRBV9 with TRBJ1-1; D perhaps matches TRBD1 (5 bases). The CDR3 extends over 16 amino acids. Germline lookup yields CDR1 SGDLS and CDR2 YYNGEE. V lost 3 bases to trimming and J lost 0 bases, with 15 bases between them. The CDR3 here is CASSAYLTGVNTEAFF. The CDR3 nucleotides are TGTGCCAGCAGCGCATACCTCACAGGCGTGAACACTGAAGCTTTCTTT.

The rearrangement uses TRBV6-5 and TRBJ1-5; no clear D gene. The germline V gene encodes CDR1 MNHEY and CDR2 SVGAGI. This CDR3 is built from 13 residues. V lost 8 bases and J lost 5, with 13 bases in between. Here the CDR3 reads CASSDMGYQPQHF. In nucleotides, the CDR3 is TGTGCCAGCTCCGACATGGGTTATCAGCCCCAGCATTTT.

The chain links TRBV27 to TRBJ1-2; 12 bases fit TRBD1. CDR3 length: 16 residues. CDR1 and CDR2 (germline): MNHEY, SMNVEV (reference sequence). The J segment lost 7 bases and the V segment lost 5 bases, leaving 11 bases of the junction unmatched. CDR3 sequence reads: CASSAGTGGQLGGYTF. DNA for the CDR3: TGTGCCAGCAGTGCCGGGACAGGGGGCCAATTGGGTGGCTACACCTTC.

The V and J genes are TRBV7-8 and TRBJ1-6; unclear D gene. Trimming took off 5 bases at V and 8 bases at J, with 13 bases between the two ends. CDR1 is SGHVS and CDR2 is FQNEAQ in the germline V gene. This CDR3 has 14 amino acids. In nucleotides, the CDR3 is TGTGCCAGCAGCGCAACCCTTGGGCATTCACCCCTCCACTTT. Translating it yields CASSATLGHSPLHF.

The chain links TRBV6-2 or TRBV6-3 to TRBJ1-1; no reliable D call. Per germline, CDR1 MNHEY and CDR2 SVGEGT. Trimming pared 3 bases from V and 7 bases from J, leaving 12 bases between. CDR3 length: 13 residues. CDR3 protein: CASSYTARNEAFF. The CDR3 bases are TGTGCCAGCAGTTATACGGCCAGGAATGAAGCTTTCTTT.

The V and J genes are TRBV19 and TRBJ2-3, with D perhaps matching TRBD1 (6 bases). Germline-derived CDR1 and CDR2 are LNHDA and SQIVND (reference sequence). V lost 3 bases and J lost 3, with 19 bases in between. The CDR3 is 17 residues long. CDR3 residues: CASSINPRQGRTDTQYF. CDR3 sequence (DNA): TGTGCCAGTAGTATCAACCCCCGGCAGGGGAGAACAGATACGCAGTATTTT.

About this clone itself: Since a much larger clone is just one base distant, this may be a read error. The sample carries other DNA sequences with the same CDR3. Here the CDR3 DNA reads TGTGCCAGCAGCTTAGGAACAGGGGATGGCTACACCTTC. Protein product: CASSLGTGDGYTF. The V gene is TRBV11-2, the J gene TRBJ1-2; 7 bases match TRBD1. The CDR3 loop spans 13 amino acids. V shed 1 base, J shed 6 bases, and the junction held 2 bases outside the gene matches. Per germline, CDR1 SGHAT and CDR2 FQNNGV.

This CDR3 is CASAEDRSALGGGYTF. As DNA, the CDR3 is TGTGCCAGCGCTGAAGACAGATCTGCCCTAGGAGGTGGCTACACCTTC. This sequence joins TRBV6-1 and TRBJ1-2; D possibly corresponds to TRBD1 (5 bases). The CDR3 is 16 residues long. Germline assignment: CDR1 MNHNS and CDR2 SASEGT. V was cut by 8 bases and J by 7 bases, with 26 bases left in between.

The gene calls are TRBV3-1 (or the pseudogene TRBV3-2) and TRBJ2-3; weak D call: TRBD2 (5 bases). The CDR3 spans 16 residues. The ends were cut back, 0 bases at V and 2 bases at J, with 12 bases in the middle. The V gene's germline CDR1 is LGHDT and CDR2 YNNKEL (reference sequence). In DNA, the CDR3 is TGTGCCAGCAGCCAAGAGCGACTAAGCGACACAGATACGCAGTATTTT. This sequence encodes CASSQERLSDTDTQYF.

The J gene is TRBJ2-4, the V gene TRBV28, with a possible D match to TRBD1 (6 bases). Trimming shortened V by 8 bases and J by 5 bases, and 19 bases separated the two germline ends. The CDR3 has 15 residues. Germline V gene sequence: CDR1 MDHEN, CDR2 SYDVKM. The CDR3 DNA reads TGTGCCAGCTTACTTCGCACAGGGTCACAAAACATTCAGTACTTC. This gives the protein CASLLRTGSQNIQYF.

The chain recombines TRBV7-2 with TRBJ1-5; the match to TRBD1 covers 9 bases. J was trimmed by 4 bases and V by 6 bases; bases with no gene match: 10. CDR1 SGHTA and CDR2 FQGNSA come from the germline V gene. This CDR3 has 16 amino acids. CDR3 in amino acids: CASSEKQGAWNQPQHF. CDR3 in DNA: TGTGCCAGCAGTGAGAAACAGGGGGCATGGAATCAGCCCCAGCATTTT.

This chain uses TRBV27 with TRBJ1-5, with 7 bases fitting TRBD1. Trimming cost V 6 bases and J 6 bases; bases outside gene matches: 8. The germline gives CDR1 MNHEY, CDR2 SMNVEV (reference sequence). This CDR3 contains 14 residues. CDR3 DNA sequence: TGTGCCAGCAGCGGCCGGAACAGGGGTCAGCCCCAGCATTTT. Amino acids: CASSGRNRGQPQHF.